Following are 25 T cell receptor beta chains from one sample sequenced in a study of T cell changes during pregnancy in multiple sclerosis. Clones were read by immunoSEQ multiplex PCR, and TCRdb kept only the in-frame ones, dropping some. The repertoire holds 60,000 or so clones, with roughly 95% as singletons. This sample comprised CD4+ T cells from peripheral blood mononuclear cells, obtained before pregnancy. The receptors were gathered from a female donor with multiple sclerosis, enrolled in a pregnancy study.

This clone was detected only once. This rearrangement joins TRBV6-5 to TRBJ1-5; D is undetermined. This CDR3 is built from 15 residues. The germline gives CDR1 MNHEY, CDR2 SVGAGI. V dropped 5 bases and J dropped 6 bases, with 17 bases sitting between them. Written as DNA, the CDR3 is TGTGCCAGCAGTCCGAACCAAGGAGGGAGTCAGCCCCAGCATTTT. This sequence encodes CASSPNQGGSQPQHF.

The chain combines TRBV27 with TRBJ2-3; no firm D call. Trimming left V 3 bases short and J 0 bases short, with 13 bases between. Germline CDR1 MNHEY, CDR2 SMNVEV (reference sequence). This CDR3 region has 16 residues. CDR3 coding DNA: TGTGCCAGCAGTTTTTGGTCAAAGACTAGCACAGATACGCAGTATTTT. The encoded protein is CASSFWSKTSTDTQYF.

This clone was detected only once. CDR3 in DNA: TGTGCCAGCAGCTTAGGGACAGGGACAAACTCCTACAATGAGCAGTTCTTC. Translation gives CASSLGTGTNSYNEQFF. The chain recombines TRBV7-9 with TRBJ2-1; 8 bases match TRBD1. Germline V lookup: CDR1 SEHNR, CDR2 FQNEAQ (reference sequence). The CDR3 extends over 17 amino acids. The junction had 5 bases not matched to a gene; V was cut back by 1 base and J by 0 bases.

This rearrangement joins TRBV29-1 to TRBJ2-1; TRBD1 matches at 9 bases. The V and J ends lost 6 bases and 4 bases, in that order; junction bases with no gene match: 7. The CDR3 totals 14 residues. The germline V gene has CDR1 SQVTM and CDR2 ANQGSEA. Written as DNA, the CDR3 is TGCAGCGTCGCCGGGACAGGGCCTTACAATGAGCAGTTCTTC. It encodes CSVAGTGPYNEQFF.

The CDR3 loop reads CAWSAGLAAEQYF. CDR3 sequence (DNA): TGTGCCTGGAGCGCGGGACTAGCGGCCGAGCAGTACTTC. The V gene is TRBV30, the J gene TRBJ2-7, with TRBD2 matching over 11 bases. Germline CDR1 and CDR2: GTSNPN and SVGIG (reference sequence). The CDR3 is 13 amino acids. Germline trimming cut 3 bases from V and 6 bases from J; bases unmatched to any gene: 4.

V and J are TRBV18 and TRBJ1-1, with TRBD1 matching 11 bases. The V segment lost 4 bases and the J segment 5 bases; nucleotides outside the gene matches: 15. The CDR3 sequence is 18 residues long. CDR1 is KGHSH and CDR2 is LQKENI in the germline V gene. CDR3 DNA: TGTGCCAGCTCACTTACCTCTCGGACAGGGGGCGATAGGACTGAAGCTTTCTTT. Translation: CASSLTSRTGGDRTEAFF.

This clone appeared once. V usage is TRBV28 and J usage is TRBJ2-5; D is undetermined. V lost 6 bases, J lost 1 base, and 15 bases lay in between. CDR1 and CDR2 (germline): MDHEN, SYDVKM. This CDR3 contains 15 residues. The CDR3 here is CASSPLVAIQETQYF. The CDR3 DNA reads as TGTGCCAGCAGCCCTTTGGTAGCAATCCAAGAGACCCAGTACTTC.

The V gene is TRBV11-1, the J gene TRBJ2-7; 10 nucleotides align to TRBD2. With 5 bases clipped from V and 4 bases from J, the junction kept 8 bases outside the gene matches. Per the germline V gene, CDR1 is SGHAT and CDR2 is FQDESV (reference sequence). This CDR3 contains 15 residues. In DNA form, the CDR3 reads TGTGCCAGCAGCCCAAGCGGGAGGGCCGGGTACGAGCAGTACTTC. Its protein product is CASSPSGRAGYEQYF.

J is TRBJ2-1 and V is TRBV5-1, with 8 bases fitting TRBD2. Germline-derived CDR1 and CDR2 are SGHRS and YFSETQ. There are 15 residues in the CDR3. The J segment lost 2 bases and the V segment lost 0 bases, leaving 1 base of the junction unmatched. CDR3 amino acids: CASSLELAAYNEQFF. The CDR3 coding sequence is TGCGCCAGCAGCTTGGAACTAGCGGCCTACAATGAGCAGTTCTTC. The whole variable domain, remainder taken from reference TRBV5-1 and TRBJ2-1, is KAGVTQTPRYLIKTRGQQVTLSCSPISGHRSVSWYQQTPGQGLQFLFEYFSETQRNKGNFPGRFSGRQFSNSRSEMNVSTLELGDSALYLCASSLELAAYNEQFFGPGTRLTVL.

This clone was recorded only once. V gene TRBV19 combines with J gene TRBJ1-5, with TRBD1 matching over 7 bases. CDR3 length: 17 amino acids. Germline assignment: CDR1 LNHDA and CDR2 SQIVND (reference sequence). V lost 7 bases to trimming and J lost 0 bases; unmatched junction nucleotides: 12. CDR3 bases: TGTGCCAGTATCGGGATCCGGGACAGAGATAGCAATCAGCCCCAGCATTTT. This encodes CASIGIRDRDSNQPQHF.

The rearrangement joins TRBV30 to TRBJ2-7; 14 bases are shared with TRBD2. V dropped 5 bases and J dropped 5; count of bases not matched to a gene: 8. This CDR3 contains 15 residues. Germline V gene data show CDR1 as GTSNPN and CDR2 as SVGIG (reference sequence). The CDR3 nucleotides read TGTGCCTGGCGGGGACTAGCGGGAGTTTTCCACGAGCAGTACTTC. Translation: CAWRGLAGVFHEQYF.

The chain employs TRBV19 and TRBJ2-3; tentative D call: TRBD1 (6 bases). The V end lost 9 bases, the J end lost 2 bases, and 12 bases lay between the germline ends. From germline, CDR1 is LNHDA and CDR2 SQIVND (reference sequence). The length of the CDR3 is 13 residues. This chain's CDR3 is CASRGHFTDTQYF. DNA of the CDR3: TGTGCCAGCAGGGGACACTTCACAGATACGCAGTATTTT.

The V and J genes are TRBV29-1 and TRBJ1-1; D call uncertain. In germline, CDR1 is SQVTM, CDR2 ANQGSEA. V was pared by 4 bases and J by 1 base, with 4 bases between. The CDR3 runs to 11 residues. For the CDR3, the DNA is TGCAGCGTTGCGCGGAACACTGAAGCTTTCTTT. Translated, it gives CSVARNTEAFF.

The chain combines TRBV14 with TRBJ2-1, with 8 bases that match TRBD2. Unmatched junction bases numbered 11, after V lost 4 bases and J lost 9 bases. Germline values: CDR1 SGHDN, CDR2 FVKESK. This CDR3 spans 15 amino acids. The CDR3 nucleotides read TGTGCCAGCAGCCTAGTTACTAGCGGTGGGGGTGAGCAGTTCTTC. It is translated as CASSLVTSGGGEQFF.

This CDR3 reads CASSRQGEAFF. In DNA, the CDR3 is TGCGCCAGCAGCCGACAGGGGGAAGCTTTCTTT. The rearrangement uses TRBV5-1 and TRBJ1-1; TRBD1 agrees at 8 bases. This CDR3 has 11 residues. CDR1 is SGHRS, CDR2 YFSETQ, per germline. Trimming took 4 bases from V and 8 from J; bases not matched to a gene: 1.

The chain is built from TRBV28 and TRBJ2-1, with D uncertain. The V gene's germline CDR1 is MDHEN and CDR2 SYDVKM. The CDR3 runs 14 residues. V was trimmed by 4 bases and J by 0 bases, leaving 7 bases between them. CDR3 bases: TGTGCCAGCAGTTCGCCGGGCTCCTACAATGAGCAGTTCTTC. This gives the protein CASSSPGSYNEQFF.

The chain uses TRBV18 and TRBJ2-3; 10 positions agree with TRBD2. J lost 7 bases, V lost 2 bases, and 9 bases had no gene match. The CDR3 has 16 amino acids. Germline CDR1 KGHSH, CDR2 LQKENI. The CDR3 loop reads CASSPTSGTFSYTQYF. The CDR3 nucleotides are TGTGCCAGCTCACCAACTAGCGGGACGTTCTCATATACGCAGTATTTT.

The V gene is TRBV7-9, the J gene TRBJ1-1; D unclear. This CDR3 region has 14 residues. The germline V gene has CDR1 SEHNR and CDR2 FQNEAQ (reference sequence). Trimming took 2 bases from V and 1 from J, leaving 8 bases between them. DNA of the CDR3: TGTGCCAGCAGCTTACAGGTCGGGAACACTGAAGCTTTCTTT. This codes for CASSLQVGNTEAFF.

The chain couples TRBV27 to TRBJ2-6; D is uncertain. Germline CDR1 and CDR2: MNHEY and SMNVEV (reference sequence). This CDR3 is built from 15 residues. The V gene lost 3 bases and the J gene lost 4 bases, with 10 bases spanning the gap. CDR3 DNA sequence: TGTGCCAGCAGTTTCCGGTTTTCCGGGGCCAACGTCCTGACTTTC. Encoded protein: CASSFRFSGANVLTF.

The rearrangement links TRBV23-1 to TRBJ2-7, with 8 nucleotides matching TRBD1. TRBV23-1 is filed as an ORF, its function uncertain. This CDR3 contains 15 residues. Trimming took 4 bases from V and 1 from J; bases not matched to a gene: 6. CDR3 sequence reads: CASSPGQGLSYEQYF. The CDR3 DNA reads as TGCGCCAGCAGTCCTGGACAGGGCTTATCCTACGAGCAGTACTTC.

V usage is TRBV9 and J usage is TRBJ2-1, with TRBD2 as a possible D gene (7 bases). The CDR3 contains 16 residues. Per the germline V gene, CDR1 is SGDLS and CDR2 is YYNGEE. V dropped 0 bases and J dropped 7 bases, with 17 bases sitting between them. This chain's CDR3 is CASSVEGGGLVNEQFF. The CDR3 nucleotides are TGTGCCAGCAGCGTAGAAGGGGGGGGTCTTGTAAATGAGCAGTTCTTC.

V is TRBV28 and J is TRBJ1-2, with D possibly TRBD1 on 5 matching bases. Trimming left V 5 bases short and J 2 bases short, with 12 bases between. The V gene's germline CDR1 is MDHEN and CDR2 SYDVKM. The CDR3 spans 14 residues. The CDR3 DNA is TGTGCCAGCAGTCTTGGGAGGGGCAACTATGGCTACACCTTC. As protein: CASSLGRGNYGYTF.

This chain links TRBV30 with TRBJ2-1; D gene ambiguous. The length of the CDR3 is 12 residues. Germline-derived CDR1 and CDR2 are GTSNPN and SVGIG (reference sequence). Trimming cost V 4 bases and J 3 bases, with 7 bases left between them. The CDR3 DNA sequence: TGTGCCTGGATGGGCTTCTACAATGAGCAGTTCTTC. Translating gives CAWMGFYNEQFF.

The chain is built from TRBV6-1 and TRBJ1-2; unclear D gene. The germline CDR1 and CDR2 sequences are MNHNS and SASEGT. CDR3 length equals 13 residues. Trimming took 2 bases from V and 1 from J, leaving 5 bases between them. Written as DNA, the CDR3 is TGTGCCAGCAGTGAACGGTTTAACTATGGCTACACCTTC. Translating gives CASSERFNYGYTF.

CDR3 loop: CASSLFETSGSSSSYNEQFF. For the CDR3, the DNA is TGCGCCAGCAGTCTTTTTGAGACTAGCGGGAGCTCGAGCTCCTACAATGAGCAGTTCTTC. The chain recombines TRBV23-1 with TRBJ2-1; 12 positions agree with TRBD2. TRBV23-1 is marked as an open reading frame, function uncertain. The V gene end was trimmed by 4 bases and the J gene end by 0 bases; junction bases not matched to a gene: 13. The CDR3 length is 20 residues.